A single sample gave rise to the 16 T cell receptor beta chains below, sequenced in a study of blood T cell repertoires in COVID-19. TCRdb keeps only in-frame clones here, not all; method: immunoSEQ multiplex PCR. Found here are around 130,000 clones, over 70% of them singletons; the top ten hold over 9.5%. The sample taken for sequencing was peripheral blood. These receptors all stem from a man in his 60s with active or convalescent COVID-19.

The chain is built from TRBV7-3 and TRBJ2-2; D is unclear. CDR3 length equals 13 residues. V lost 2 bases and J 7 bases, leaving 8 bases between the germline ends. Germline-derived CDR1 and CDR2 are SGHTA and FQGTGA. The CDR3 spells CASSLGGRGELFF. CDR3 DNA: TGTGCCAGCAGCTTAGGTGGGCGCGGGGAGCTGTTTTTT. The whole variable domain, filled in from reference TRBV7-3 and TRBJ2-2, reads GAGVSQTPSNKVTEKGKYVELRCDPISGHTALYWYRQSLGQGPEFLIYFQGTGAADDSGLPNDRFFAVRPEGSVSTLKIQRTERGDSAVYLCASSLGGRGELFFGEGSRLTVL.

This clone was detected only once. V is TRBV5-1 and J is TRBJ2-5; weak D call: TRBD1 (6 bases). CDR1 SGHRS and CDR2 YFSETQ come from the germline V gene. This CDR3 has 15 amino acids. V was shortened by 0 bases and J by 3 bases, with 12 bases between the two germline ends. The CDR3 DNA is TGCGCCAGCAGCTTGGCTGCGGCAGGGGAAGAGACCCAGTACTTC. Encoded protein: CASSLAAAGEETQYF.

The gene calls are TRBV7-2 and TRBJ2-5; the D gene is possibly TRBD2 (7 bases). Germline V lookup: CDR1 SGHTA, CDR2 FQGNSA. The length of the CDR3 is 14 residues. In DNA, the CDR3 is TGTGCGGGGGGGGGCGATATGTACCAAGAGACCCAGTACTTC. Translated: CAGGGDMYQETQYF.

The genes are TRBV5-6 and TRBJ2-3; D may be TRBD2 (6 bases). Germline CDR1 is SGHDT and CDR2 is YYEEEE. This CDR3 region has 13 residues. Trimming cost V 4 bases and J 4 bases, with 10 bases left between them. DNA for the CDR3: TGTGCCAGCAGCCCCGGAGGGCCAGATACGCAGTATTTT. This codes for CASSPGGPDTQYF.

A single count supports this clone. The chain combines TRBV11-3 with TRBJ2-7; D may be TRBD2 (7 bases). Germline loops: CDR1 SGHNT, CDR2 YENEEA. Trimming pared 5 bases from V and 3 bases from J, leaving 14 bases between. There are 14 residues in the CDR3. In DNA, the CDR3 is TGTGCCAGCAGCCTGGGGGGGGGCGGCTACGAGCAGTACTTC. Translation: CASSLGGGGYEQYF.

The sample holds a few counts of this clone. The DNA of the CDR3 is TGTGCCAGCAGCCCAGGTGTGGGCTCCTACGAGCAGTACTTC. Its translation: CASSPGVGSYEQYF. This chain connects TRBV14 to TRBJ2-7; no clear D gene. Germline V gene sequence: CDR1 SGHDN, CDR2 FVKESK. Trimming stripped 4 bases from V and 0 bases from J, with 10 bases between. This CDR3 is built from 14 residues.

The V gene is TRBV30, the J gene TRBJ2-3, with 15 bases identical to TRBD2. Unmatched junction bases numbered 4, after V lost 3 bases and J lost 3 bases. Germline V lookup: CDR1 GTSNPN, CDR2 SVGIG (reference sequence). The CDR3 spans 16 residues. The DNA of the CDR3 is TGTGCCTGGAGATCAGGGACTAGCGGGAGGACAGATACGCAGTATTTT. Translated: CAWRSGTSGRTDTQYF.

This sequence joins TRBV2 and TRBJ1-3, with 9 nucleotides matching TRBD1. The CDR3 consists of 13 residues. Germline CDR1 and CDR2: SNHLY and FYNNEI. V lost 5 bases, J lost 7 bases, and 3 bases stayed unmatched. DNA for the CDR3: TGTGCCAGCAGTTTACAGGGGGCGAACACCATATATTTT. Its translation is CASSLQGANTIYF.

In this sample, this clone turned up a few times. The same CDR3 arises from other DNA sequences in this sample as well. The chain has TRBV19 and TRBJ1-5; 7 bases match TRBD1. The length of the CDR3 is 13 residues. CDR1 LNHDA and CDR2 SQIVND come from the germline V gene (reference sequence). The V and J ends lost 7 bases and 2 bases, in that order; junction bases with no gene match: 2. In nucleotides, the CDR3 is TGTGCCAGTACGGGGACAGGCAATCAGCCCCAGCATTTT. It encodes CASTGTGNQPQHF.

This CDR3 reads CATSRDFREGQYF. Written as DNA, the CDR3 is TGTGCCACCAGCAGAGATTTCCGGGAGGGGCAGTACTTC. The chain uses TRBV15 and TRBJ2-4; 8 bases line up with TRBD2. Germline V gene lookup returns CDR1 LNHNV and CDR2 YYDKDF (reference sequence). The CDR3 runs 13 residues. Trimming at V came to 0 bases and at J to 13 bases, leaving 5 bases not matched to a gene. The whole variable domain, remainder taken from reference TRBV15 and TRBJ2-4, is DAMVIQNPRYQVTQFGKPVTLSCSQTLNHNVMYWYQQKSSQAPKLLFHYYDKDFNNEADTPDNFQSRRPNTSFCFLDIRSPGLGDTAMYLCATSRDFREGQYFGAGTRLSVL.

This chain uses TRBV6-4 with TRBJ2-7; tentatively, D is TRBD2 (5 bases). Germline V CDR1 and CDR2: MRHNA, SNTAGT. Between the trimmed V and J ends, which lost 1 base and 3 bases, there was a span of 10 bases. This CDR3 has 14 residues. The CDR3 nucleotides read TGTGCCAGCAGTGACTATCACGGGAACTACGAGCAGTACTTC. Residues: CASSDYHGNYEQYF.

The rearrangement joins TRBV7-2 to TRBJ1-5, with 8 positions matching TRBD1. The V segment lost 3 bases and the J segment 3 bases; nucleotides outside the gene matches: 4. Germline loops: CDR1 SGHTA, CDR2 FQGNSA. The CDR3 is made up of 15 amino acids. CDR3 bases: TGTGCCAGCAGCTTCATCCAGGGGGCCAATCAGCCCCAGCATTTT. It yields the protein CASSFIQGANQPQHF.

The chain couples TRBV5-4 to TRBJ1-1; no definite D call. Germline V gene lookup returns CDR1 SGHNT and CDR2 YYREEE (reference sequence). Trimming removed 0 bases from V and 1 base from J, with 7 bases in between. The CDR3 is 14 amino acids. The CDR3 spells CASSLAQPNTEAFF. DNA of the CDR3: TGTGCCAGCAGCTTGGCACAGCCGAACACTGAAGCTTTCTTT.

For the CDR3, the DNA is TGTGCCAGCAGTCCCTTTCCCCAGGGTGGCCACGAGCAGTACTTC. Its protein is CASSPFPQGGHEQYF. The chain uses TRBV28 and TRBJ2-7; tentative D call: TRBD1 (5 bases). V was clipped by 5 bases and J by 5 bases, with 19 bases between them. Germline CDR1 is MDHEN and CDR2 is SYDVKM. This CDR3 contains 15 residues.

This chain joins TRBV7-9 and TRBJ2-5; TRBD1 matches 10 bases. This CDR3 has 16 amino acids. After removal of 5 bases from V and 3 bases from J, the junction contained 9 bases not matched to a gene. Germline V CDR1 and CDR2: SEHNR, FQNEAQ (reference sequence). CDR3 bases: TGTGCCAGCAGCCTCCGGGACAGGGGTCGGGAAGAGACCCAGTACTTC. As protein: CASSLRDRGREETQYF.

The genes are TRBV24-1 and TRBJ1-5, with 11 bases lining up with TRBD1. The CDR3 consists of 16 residues. With 4 bases clipped from V and 6 bases from J, the junction kept 7 bases outside the gene matches. Germline V lookup: CDR1 KGHDR, CDR2 SFDVKD. CDR3 bases: TGTGCCACCAGTGAGGCAGGACAGGGGGCCGGTCAGCCCCAGCATTTT. It is translated as CATSEAGQGAGQPQHF.